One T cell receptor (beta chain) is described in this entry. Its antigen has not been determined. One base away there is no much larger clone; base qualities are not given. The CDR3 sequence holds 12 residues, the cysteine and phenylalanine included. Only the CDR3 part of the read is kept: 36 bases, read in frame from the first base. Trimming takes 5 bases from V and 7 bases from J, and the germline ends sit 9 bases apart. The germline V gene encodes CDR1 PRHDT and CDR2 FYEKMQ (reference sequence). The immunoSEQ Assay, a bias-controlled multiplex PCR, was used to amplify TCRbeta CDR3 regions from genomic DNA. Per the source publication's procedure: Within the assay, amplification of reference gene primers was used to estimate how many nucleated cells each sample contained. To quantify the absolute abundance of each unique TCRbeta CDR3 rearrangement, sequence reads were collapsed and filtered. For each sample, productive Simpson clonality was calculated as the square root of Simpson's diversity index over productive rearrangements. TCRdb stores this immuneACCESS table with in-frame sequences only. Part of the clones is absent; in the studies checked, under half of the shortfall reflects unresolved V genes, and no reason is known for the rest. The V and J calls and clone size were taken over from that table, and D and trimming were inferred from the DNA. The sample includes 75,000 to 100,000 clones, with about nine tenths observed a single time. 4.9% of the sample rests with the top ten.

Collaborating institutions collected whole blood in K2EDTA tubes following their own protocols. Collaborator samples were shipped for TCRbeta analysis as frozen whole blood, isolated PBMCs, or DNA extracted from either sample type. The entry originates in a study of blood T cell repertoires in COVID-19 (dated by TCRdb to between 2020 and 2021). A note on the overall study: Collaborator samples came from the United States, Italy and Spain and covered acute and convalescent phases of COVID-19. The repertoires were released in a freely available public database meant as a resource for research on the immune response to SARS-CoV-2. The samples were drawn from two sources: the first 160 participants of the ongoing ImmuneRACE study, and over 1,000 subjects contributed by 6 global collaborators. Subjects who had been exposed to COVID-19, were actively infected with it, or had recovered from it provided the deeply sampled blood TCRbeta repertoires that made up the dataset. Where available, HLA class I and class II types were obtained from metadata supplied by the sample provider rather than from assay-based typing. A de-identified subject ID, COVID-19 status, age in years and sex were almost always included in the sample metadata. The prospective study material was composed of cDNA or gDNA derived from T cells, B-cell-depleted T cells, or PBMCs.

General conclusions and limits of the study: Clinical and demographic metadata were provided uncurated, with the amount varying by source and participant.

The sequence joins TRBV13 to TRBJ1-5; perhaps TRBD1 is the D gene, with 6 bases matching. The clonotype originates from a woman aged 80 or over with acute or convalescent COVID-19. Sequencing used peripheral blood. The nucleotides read TGTGCCAGCAGCGTACAGGGCCAGCCCCAGCATTTT. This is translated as CASSVQGQPQHF.